What follows describes a single T cell receptor beta chain. The antigen is not known. V was pared by 6 bases and J by 6 bases, with 11 bases of the junction left unmatched. There are 14 residues in the CDR3. From germline, CDR1 is MDHEN and CDR2 SYDVKM. This sample was included in a study of vaccination and CD4 T cells after COVID-19. Study summary: A median of approximately 75 days (range 14 to 241) separated dose two from the taking of post-vaccine samples. The stimulus for the cells was overlapping spike peptides derived from SARS-CoV-2, HCoV-NL63, HCoV-OC43 and HCoV-229E.

The Oncomine TCR Beta short-read assay was applied to DNA of cultured CD4+ T cells. Each CDR3 protein is one row after TCRdb ran MiXCR on the PCR reads. The data contain 25,000 to 30,000 distinct CDR3 sequences, 35% to 50% of them singletons. Time point meaning: late sampling 161 to 241 days after vaccination in a few convalescent patients. Treatment noted: approximately 11-day PBMC culture with coronavirus spike peptide pools or control peptides (ViraFEST assay). This TCR was recovered from a human donor who had recovered from COVID-19. The V gene is TRBV28, the J gene TRBJ2-7, with 7 bases that match TRBD1. Sequencing used CD4+ T cells from blood, cultured in vitro, obtained about 7 months after SARS-CoV-2 vaccination. For the CDR3, the DNA is TGTGCCAGCAGGGTAACAGGGGTTAGTACCGAGCAGTACTTC. Translation: CASRVTGVSTEQYF.